Given below is one T cell receptor (beta chain) in context. What it binds is unknown. Unique molecular identifiers were incorporated when the TCRbeta library was constructed. From the PCR reads, TCRdb called clonotypes with MiXCR, one entry per CDR3 protein. The data contain some 440,000 distinct CDR3 sequences, 15% to 20% of them seen just once; the ten biggest clones take up under 30%. The record originates from a study of T-cell reconstitution after alpha-beta-depleted transplantation in children. V lost 2 bases and J lost 0, with 11 bases in between. Per germline, CDR1 ENHRY and CDR2 SYGVKD. This CDR3 has 15 residues. Study findings and constraints: There were reportedly several hundred expanded graft clones from which alpha-beta T cells came about two months after transplant. Newly produced T cells mostly provided counts and TCRbeta diversity after one year, as hyperexpanded clones declined. Day-60 TCRbeta diversity that was high in some patients was derived from surviving recipient T cells and thymic progenitors.

The sequences come from PBMCs, mostly from graft donor cells, collected 360 days after TCRalphabeta/CD19-depleted stem cell transplant. The clonotype was recovered from a boy younger than two who had a stem cell transplant for Wiskott-Aldrich syndrome, so the T cells may come from the graft donor. The V and J genes are TRBV10-3 and TRBJ2-7; a weak D match, TRBD2 (6 bases). The CDR3: CAISEAGLSSYEQYF. The CDR3 region has the DNA TGTGCCATCAGTGAGGCGGGGCTGAGCTCCTACGAGCAGTACTTC.